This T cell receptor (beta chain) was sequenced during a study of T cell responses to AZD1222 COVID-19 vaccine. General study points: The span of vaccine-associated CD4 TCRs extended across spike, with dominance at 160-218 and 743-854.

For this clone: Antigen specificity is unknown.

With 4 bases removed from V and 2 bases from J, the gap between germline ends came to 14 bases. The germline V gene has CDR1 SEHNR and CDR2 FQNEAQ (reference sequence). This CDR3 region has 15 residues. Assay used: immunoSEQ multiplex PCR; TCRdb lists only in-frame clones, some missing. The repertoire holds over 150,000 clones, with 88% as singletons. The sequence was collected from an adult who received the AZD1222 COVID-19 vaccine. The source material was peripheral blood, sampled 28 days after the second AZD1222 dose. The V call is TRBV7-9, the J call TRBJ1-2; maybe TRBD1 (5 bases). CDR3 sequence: CASSSPRTLNYGYTF. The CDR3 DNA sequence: TGTGCCAGCAGCTCCCCGAGGACACTAAACTATGGCTACACCTTC.